Each of the 16 T cell receptor beta chains below was sequenced from the same sample in a study of radiation and T cells in renal cell carcinoma. Profiling relied on immunoSEQ multiplex PCR, and the TCRdb table lists in-frame clones only, not all of them. The sample lists 150,000 or so clones, approximately 90% occurring once. The sample's time point: baseline pretreatment blood. Documented treatment: 15 Gy SBRT to primary tumor, nephrectomy 4 weeks later. The sequences come from blood, collected from a patient whose treatment included radiotherapy and nephrectomy. All receptors come from a woman aged 70-85 years with renal cell carcinoma.

The rearrangement links TRBV5-6 to TRBJ1-4; D ambiguous. V was trimmed by 3 bases and J by 0 bases, leaving 12 bases between them. Germline loops: CDR1 SGHDT, CDR2 YYEEEE. This CDR3 has 16 residues. For the CDR3, the DNA is TGTGCCAGCAGCTCCTACCAATCTGCAACTAATGAAAAACTGTTTTTT. Its protein product is CASSSYQSATNEKLFF.

This chain joins TRBV7-2 and TRBJ2-7; 8 nucleotides line up with TRBD1. J gave up 2 bases and V 5 bases, and 5 bases lay outside the gene matches. The germline V gene has CDR1 SGHTA and CDR2 FQGNSA. This CDR3 has 14 amino acids. The CDR3 DNA is TGTGCCAGCAGCCAAAGACAGGGGCCCTACGAGCAGTACTTC. Translating it yields CASSQRQGPYEQYF.

This chain joins TRBV5-3 and TRBJ1-4; D possibly corresponds to TRBD1 (6 bases). TRBV5-3 qualifies as an ORF whose function is uncertain. This CDR3 comprises 18 residues. V lost 6 bases to trimming and J lost 4 bases, with 25 bases between them. CDR3 coding DNA: TGTGCCAGAACCCTTGCTGAGGGGGGCTGGGTGGGTAATGAAAAACTGTTTTTT. This encodes CARTLAEGGWVGNEKLFF.

The chain couples TRBV4-3 to TRBJ2-5; possible D gene TRBD2, 5 bases. In germline, CDR1 is LGHNA, CDR2 YSLEER. The germline V and J ends were trimmed by 0 bases and 6 bases, with 14 bases remaining between them. The CDR3 extends over 15 amino acids. Here the CDR3 reads CASSQDRGSWQTQYF. CDR3 bases: TGCGCCAGCAGCCAAGATCGAGGGAGTTGGCAGACCCAGTACTTC.

Concerning this clone: A read error may produce the germline difference seen at one junction end. This chain joins TRBV9 and TRBJ2-2; D tentatively fits TRBD1 or TRBD2 (6 bases each). The CDR3 spans 14 residues. CDR1 is SGDLS, CDR2 YYNGEE, per germline. CDR3 nucleotide sequence: TGTGCCAGCAGCGTACTACAGGGTACCGGGGGGCTGTTTTTT. Translated: CASSVLQGTGGLFF.

This sequence joins TRBV19 and TRBJ1-3; D unclear. V lost 5 bases and J lost 9, with 11 bases in between. Germline V CDR1 and CDR2: LNHDA, SQIVND (reference sequence). The CDR3 contains 12 residues. CDR3 residues: CASSFHTRTIYF. The CDR3 coding sequence is TGTGCCAGTAGTTTTCATACTCGCACCATATATTTT.

The genes are TRBV7-2 and TRBJ1-1; TRBD1 is a possible D gene (6 bases). CDR1 and CDR2 (germline): SGHTA, FQGNSA. Trimming took off 1 base at V and 7 bases at J, with 13 bases between the two ends. The CDR3 extends over 14 amino acids. CDR3 sequence reads: CASSLGPRGDEAFF. In DNA form, the CDR3 reads TGTGCCAGCAGCTTAGGTCCCAGGGGTGATGAAGCTTTCTTT.

Regarding this clone: A junction end diverges from the germline sequence, so it may reflect a read error. This chain joins TRBV19 and TRBJ2-1; 8 nucleotides agree with TRBD2. CDR1 LNHDA and CDR2 SQIVND come from the germline V gene (reference sequence). The CDR3 sequence is 12 residues long. CDR3 DNA: TGTGCCAGTAGTACCGGACTAGCCCGCCCTCTCTTC. Translation: CASSTGLARPLF.

V gene TRBV11-3 combines with J gene TRBJ2-7, with D possibly called TRBD1 or TRBD2 (5 bases each). There are 15 residues in the CDR3. Trimming took off 5 bases at V and 2 bases at J, with 16 bases between the two ends. CDR1 is SGHNT, CDR2 YENEEA, per germline. The CDR3 DNA sequence: TGTGCCAGCAGCGCCCCCGGGACGGGCACCTACGAGCAGTACTTC. This codes for CASSAPGTGTYEQYF.

CDR3 amino acids: CAWKFQQGVQETQYF. DNA of the CDR3: TGTGCCTGGAAGTTCCAACAGGGGGTCCAAGAGACCCAGTACTTC. This sequence joins TRBV30 and TRBJ2-5, with TRBD1 matching over 8 bases. The CDR3 loop spans 15 amino acids. Germline-derived CDR1 and CDR2 are GTSNPN and SVGIG (reference sequence). The junction had 8 bases not matched to a gene; V was cut back by 4 bases and J by 1 base. The full variable domain, in which reference TRBV30 and TRBJ2-5 provide the parts outside the CDR3, is SQTIHQWPATLVQPVGSPLSLECTVEGTSNPNLYWYRQAAGRGLQLLFYSVGIGQISSEVPQNLSASRPQDRQFILSSKKLLLSDSGFYLCAWKFQQGVQETQYFGPGTRLLVL.

V usage is TRBV7-2 and J usage is TRBJ2-1; perhaps TRBD1 as D (6 bases). This CDR3 contains 14 residues. V lost 7 bases to trimming and J lost 9 bases, with 19 bases between them. Germline assignment: CDR1 SGHTA and CDR2 FQGNSA. In nucleotides, the CDR3 is TGTGCCAGCACCGGGACATCGGACAAGGCTGAGCAGTTCTTC. Translating gives CASTGTSDKAEQFF. The full variable domain, with the rest looked up from reference TRBV7-2 and TRBJ2-1, is GAGVSQSPSNKVTEKGKDVELRCDPISGHTALYWYRQSLGQGLEFLIYFQGNSAPDKSGLPSDRFSAERTGGSVSTLTIQRTQQEDSAVYLCASTGTSDKAEQFFGPGTRLTVL.

J is TRBJ1-4 and V is TRBV29-1; D not resolved. Between the trimmed V and J ends, which lost 6 bases and 0 bases, there was a span of 8 bases. CDR3 size: 13 residues. The germline gives CDR1 SQVTM, CDR2 ANQGSEA. The CDR3 loop is CSVFGSTNEKLFF. As DNA, the CDR3 is TGCAGCGTCTTCGGGTCAACTAATGAAAAACTGTTTTTT.

This clone appeared a few times. The CDR3 spells CASSVAITGGDTEAFF. The CDR3 region has the DNA TGTGCCAGCAGCGTAGCGATCACAGGGGGGGACACTGAAGCTTTCTTT. This chain uses TRBV9 with TRBJ1-1; 8 bases are shared with TRBD1. Germline CDR1 SGDLS, CDR2 YYNGEE. V lost 0 bases and J lost 3; bases outside the gene matches: 7. This CDR3 spans 16 amino acids. Full variable domain (outside the CDR3, taken from reference TRBV9 and TRBJ1-1): DSGVTQTPKHLITATGQRVTLRCSPRSGDLSVYWYQQSLDQGLQFLIQYYNGEERAKGNILERFSAQQFPDLHSELNLSSLELGDSALYFCASSVAITGGDTEAFFGQGTRLTVV.

V is TRBV10-3 and J is TRBJ2-1; 7 nucleotides match TRBD2. The J segment lost 2 bases and the V segment lost 8 bases, leaving 3 bases of the junction unmatched. CDR3 length: 13 amino acids. Germline-derived CDR1 and CDR2 are ENHRY and SYGVKD. This chain's CDR3 is CAIQTSTYNEQFF. The CDR3 bases are TGTGCCATCCAGACTAGCACCTACAATGAGCAGTTCTTC.

The chain couples TRBV18 to TRBJ1-6; 7 bases match TRBD1. This CDR3 contains 16 residues. The germline V gene encodes CDR1 KGHSH and CDR2 LQKENI. Trimming cost V 3 bases and J 7 bases; bases outside gene matches: 9. The CDR3 coding sequence is TGTGCCAGCTCACCCTCGACAGGGTTGAGGAATTCACCCCTCCACTTT. Translating it yields CASSPSTGLRNSPLHF.

The rearrangement joins TRBV6-5 to TRBJ2-3, with 9 nucleotides matching TRBD2. J lost 1 base, V lost 10 bases, and 3 bases had no gene match. Germline V gene lookup returns CDR1 MNHEY and CDR2 SVGAGI. The CDR3 contains 13 residues. DNA of the CDR3: TGTGCCACTAGCGGGACTCGCACAGATACGCAGTATTTT. Its translation is CATSGTRTDTQYF.